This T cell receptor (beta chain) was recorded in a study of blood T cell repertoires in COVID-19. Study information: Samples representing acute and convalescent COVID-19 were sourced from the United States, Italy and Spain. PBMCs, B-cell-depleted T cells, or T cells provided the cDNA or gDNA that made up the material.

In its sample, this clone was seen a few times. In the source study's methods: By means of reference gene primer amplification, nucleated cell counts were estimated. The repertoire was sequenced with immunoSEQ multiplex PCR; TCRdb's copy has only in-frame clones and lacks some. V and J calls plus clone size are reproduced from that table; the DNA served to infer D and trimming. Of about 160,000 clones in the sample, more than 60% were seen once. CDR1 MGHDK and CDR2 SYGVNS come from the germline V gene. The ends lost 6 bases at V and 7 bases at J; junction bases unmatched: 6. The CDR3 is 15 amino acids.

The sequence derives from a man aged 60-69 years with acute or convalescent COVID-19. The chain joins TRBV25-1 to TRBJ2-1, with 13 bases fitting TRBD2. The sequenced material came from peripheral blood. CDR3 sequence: CASSRTSGGGNEQFF. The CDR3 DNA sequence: TGTGCCAGCAGCCGCACTAGCGGGGGGGGTAATGAGCAGTTCTTC.